This T cell receptor (beta chain) emerged from a study of sequential checkpoint blockade in melanoma. As for the study in general: Maintenance nivolumab came after either treatment sequence.

Treatment noted: randomized to nivolumab then ipilimumab (arm A) or the reverse (arm B). No patient had prior DNA-damaging chemotherapy. PBMC sorting kept live CD3+CD8+ cells without CD19 or CD56. V lost 4 bases to trimming and J lost 3 bases, with 12 bases between them. This CDR3 is 15 amino acids long. Germline V lookup: CDR1 SNHLY, CDR2 FYNNEI. This clone was seen only once. The protocol was immunoSEQ multiplex PCR, while the TCRdb copy is restricted to in-frame clones and leaves out a portion. This repertoire shows under 25,000 clones, about 80% found once; its top ten account for 38%. This specimen consisted of CD8+ T cells sorted from blood (inferred from file names), obtained from a patient given nivolumab and ipilimumab in sequence. This clonotype originated in a human donor with melanoma. The rearrangement uses TRBV2 and TRBJ1-4; D might be TRBD1 (5 bases). CDR3 DNA: TGTGCCAGCAGTGCCTCGGACAATCCTAATGAAAAACTGTTTTTT. Translated: CASSASDNPNEKLFF. The whole variable domain, remainder taken from reference TRBV2 and TRBJ1-4, is EPEVTQTPSHQVTQMGQEVILRCVPISNHLYFYWYRQILGQKVEFLVSFYNNEISEKSEIFDDQFSVERPDGSNFTLKIRSTKLEDSAMYFCASSASDNPNEKLFFGSGTQLSVL.